The present T cell receptor beta chain was sequenced within a study of immune evolution from preneoplasia to lung adenocarcinoma. About the study: HLA loss of heterozygosity: about 7% AIS, around 16% MIA, about 35% ADC, none AAH. Study conclusions and caveats: Later-stage lesions appeared to have more T cells, more diversity, less clonality.

TCRdb keeps only in-frame clones here, not all; method: immunoSEQ multiplex PCR. The sample contains approximately 5,000 clones, 76% of which appear only once. From germline, CDR1 is SGHVS and CDR2 FQNEAQ. The CDR3 spans 14 residues. Trimming took off 2 bases at V and 4 bases at J, with 11 bases between the two ends. This clone was recorded once. Its antigen remains unidentified. The chain links TRBV7-8 to TRBJ1-2, with D unresolved. The sample was FFPE minimally invasive lung adenocarcinoma tissue. The TCR comes from a person aged 65 to 85 with lung adenocarcinoma. The CDR3: CASSLLGRVYGYTF. CDR3 sequence (DNA): TGTGCCAGCAGCTTACTCGGGAGGGTCTATGGCTACACCTTC.